This passage covers 4 T cell receptor beta chains from one sample sequenced in a study of T cell responses to AZD1222 COVID-19 vaccine. Some clones are missing from TCRdb's copy, which holds only in-frame ones; the method was immunoSEQ multiplex PCR. The sample lists about 120,000 clones; about 90% were seen once. The sample in question was peripheral blood, obtained on day 0 of MenACWY control vaccination. All receptors derive from an adult in good health.

V and J are TRBV28 and TRBJ2-7, with 14 bases identical to TRBD2. The CDR3 totals 15 residues. Germline values: CDR1 MDHEN, CDR2 SYDVKM. After removal of 5 bases from V and 6 bases from J, the junction contained 6 bases not matched to a gene. The CDR3 sequence is CASSGLAGGTIEQYF. DNA of the CDR3: TGTGCCAGCAGTGGACTAGCGGGAGGAACCATCGAGCAGTACTTC.

V and J are TRBV7-9 and TRBJ2-7; the D gene is possibly TRBD2 (6 bases). Germline CDR1 is SEHNR and CDR2 is FQNEAQ (reference sequence). V was shortened by 1 base and J by 0 bases, with 13 bases between the two germline ends. The CDR3 consists of 16 residues. The CDR3 here is CASSLGRAAFSYEQYF. CDR3 bases: TGTGCCAGCAGCTTAGGGAGGGCGGCCTTCTCCTACGAGCAGTACTTC.

This chain joins TRBV2 and TRBJ2-1; 14 positions agree with TRBD2. This CDR3 is 14 amino acids long. CDR1 and CDR2 from the germline V gene are SNHLY and FYNNEI. With V trimmed by 5 bases and J by 13 bases, 7 bases remained unmatched. The CDR3 DNA sequence: TGTGCCAGCAGTTACTCCGGGACTAGCGGGAGCCAGTTCTTC. It codes for CASSYSGTSGSQFF.

This clone was observed once. V and J are TRBV28 and TRBJ2-5; D unclear. V was trimmed by 10 bases and J by 2 bases, leaving 14 bases between them. This CDR3 comprises 13 residues. Germline V gene lookup returns CDR1 MDHEN and CDR2 SYDVKM. CDR3 protein: CATPAPRQETQYF. The CDR3 DNA reads as TGTGCCACCCCGGCTCCTCGGCAAGAGACCCAGTACTTC.